This T cell receptor beta chain was profiled in a study of read filtering for tumor transcriptome and immune sequencing. The library was built from roughly 400 ng RNA with molecular barcoded adaptors for alpha/delta and beta/gamma chains. Each CDR3 protein gets one entry after TCRdb re-called the reads with MiXCR. The data show roughly 82,000 distinct CDR3 sequences, 12% seen once. The CDR3 length is 15 residues. Trimming removed 3 bases at V and 0 bases at J, with 12 bases between. Germline V lookup: CDR1 DFQATT, CDR2 SNEGSKA (reference sequence). This clonotype was picked up many times. Input material: a population of CD138-negative cells sorted from bone marrow. The genes are TRBV20-1 and TRBJ2-1; D unclear. The TCR was taken from a donor older than 35 with multiple myeloma. The CDR3 bases are TGCAGTGCTAGCGGGCCGAACCTCTCCTACAATGAGCAGTTCTTC. Translated: CSASGPNLSYNEQFF.